The 27 T cell receptor beta chains reported below all come from one sample, sequenced in a study of beta chain features in type 1 diabetes. Study results and caveats: Across all four CD4+ subsets, people with type 1 diabetes showed modestly shorter TCRB CDR3s.

Reverse transcription of all isolated RNA meant that expressed TCRB transcripts were sequenced. Assay: immunoSEQ multiplex PCR; the TCRdb copy retains only in-frame clones and omits some. Among about 160,000 clones listed, around 8.6% were seen once. These receptors are not linked to any known antigen. The sequenced sample consisted of central memory CD4+ T cells from blood. Source of these receptors: a woman in her late teens or twenties with type 1 diabetes.

The chain carries TRBV7-3 and TRBJ2-7; perhaps TRBD2 as D (6 bases). V was cut by 8 bases and J by 0 bases, with 17 bases left in between. CDR3 size: 15 residues. The germline gives CDR1 SGHTA, CDR2 FQGTGA. The CDR3 loop reads CASGGVGGASYEQYF. As DNA, the CDR3 is TGTGCCAGCGGGGGTGTGGGGGGTGCCTCCTACGAGCAGTACTTC.

At least ten counts were recorded for this clone. The gene calls are TRBV2 and TRBJ1-5; maybe TRBD1 (6 bases). This CDR3 has 15 residues. The V gene lost 6 bases and the J gene lost 6 bases, with 18 bases spanning the gap. Looked up from germline, CDR1 is SNHLY and CDR2 is FYNNEI. The CDR3 DNA reads as TGTGCCAGCAGAACAGACAGGTCCGAAAGTCAGCCCCAGCATTTT. Translating gives CASRTDRSESQPQHF. Combining the CDR3 with reference TRBV2 and TRBJ1-5 gives the whole variable domain EPEVTQTPSHQVTQMGQEVILRCVPISNHLYFYWYRQILGQKVEFLVSFYNNEISEKSEIFDDQFSVERPDGSNFTLKIRSTKLEDSAMYFCASRTDRSESQPQHFGDGTRLSIL.

J is TRBJ1-2 and V is TRBV2; D is uncertain. The CDR3 is 13 residues long. Germline values: CDR1 SNHLY, CDR2 FYNNEI. The V gene lost 7 bases and the J gene lost 1 base, with 10 bases spanning the gap. Written as DNA, the CDR3 is TGTGCCAGCACCGACTGGGTTAACTATGGCTACACCTTC. It yields the protein CASTDWVNYGYTF.

This chain uses TRBV6-1 with TRBJ2-2; 12 nucleotides line up with TRBD2. The J segment lost 8 bases and the V segment lost 5 bases, leaving 6 bases of the junction unmatched. Germline V CDR1 and CDR2: MNHNS, SASEGT. The CDR3 runs to 15 residues. The CDR3 reads CASSRLAGDGGELFF. The CDR3, as DNA: TGTGCCAGCAGTCGACTAGCGGGAGACGGTGGGGAGCTGTTTTTT.

This clone was recorded a few times. The chain is built from TRBV2 and TRBJ2-5; D may be TRBD2 (5 bases). This CDR3 contains 11 residues. The V and J ends lost 6 bases and 3 bases respectively, with 5 bases between them. Germline lookup yields CDR1 SNHLY and CDR2 FYNNEI. The CDR3 sequence: CASRAEETQYF. CDR3 bases: TGTGCCAGCAGAGCGGAAGAGACCCAGTACTTC.

This clone was picked up a small number of times. This chain uses TRBV6-5 with TRBJ2-3; TRBD2 matches 8 bases. The germline CDR1 and CDR2 sequences are MNHEY and SVGAGI. V gave up 7 bases and J gave up 8 bases; unmatched junction bases: 8. This CDR3 is 13 amino acids long. The CDR3 loop reads CASTGTGGGTQYF. The CDR3 region has the DNA TGTGCCAGCACCGGGACGGGGGGGGGTACGCAGTATTTT.

This clone has more than one count but fewer than ten. The chain joins TRBV5-1 to TRBJ2-7, with a tentative D call TRBD1 (5 bases). The length of the CDR3 is 13 residues. Trimming left V 4 bases short and J 4 bases short, with 12 bases between. Germline-derived CDR1 and CDR2 are SGHRS and YFSETQ. DNA of the CDR3: TGCGCCAGCAGCACCGCAGGGAATTACGAGCAGTACTTC. Translating it yields CASSTAGNYEQYF.

The rearrangement uses TRBV5-1 and TRBJ2-2; D remains ambiguous. The CDR3 has 15 amino acids. Germline lookup yields CDR1 SGHRS and CDR2 YFSETQ. With 0 bases removed from V and 10 bases from J, the gap between germline ends came to 16 bases. CDR3 coding DNA: TGCGCCAGCAGCTTGGCCGACGACATCTTGGAGGAGCTGTTTTTT. This codes for CASSLADDILEELFF.

The genes are TRBV28 and TRBJ1-3; 9 bases align to TRBD1. In germline, CDR1 is MDHEN, CDR2 SYDVKM. CDR3 length: 14 amino acids. V dropped 7 bases and J dropped 3; count of bases not matched to a gene: 4. Written as DNA, the CDR3 is TGTGCCAGCACCCCGACAGGGGGTGGAAACACCATATATTTT. Amino acid sequence: CASTPTGGGNTIYF.

The V gene is TRBV14, the J gene TRBJ1-2; D is unclear. This CDR3 region has 13 residues. The V end was cut by 6 bases, the J end by 4 bases, with 12 bases between. Germline values: CDR1 SGHDN, CDR2 FVKESK. CDR3 DNA: TGTGCCAGCAGTCCTAACCTAATCTATGGCTACACCTTC. It yields the protein CASSPNLIYGYTF.

The chain carries TRBV7-3 and TRBJ2-5; 9 bases are a match to TRBD1. CDR3 length: 16 residues. Trimming at V came to 5 bases and at J to 5 bases, leaving 12 bases not matched to a gene. Germline V lookup: CDR1 SGHTA, CDR2 FQGTGA. CDR3 region: CASSPGTGLPWETQYF. In DNA, the CDR3 is TGTGCCAGCAGCCCCGGGACAGGGCTCCCGTGGGAGACCCAGTACTTC.

This clone has a handful of counts. V usage is TRBV2 and J usage is TRBJ2-3; D ambiguous. V lost 5 bases and J lost 0, with 9 bases in between. CDR1 and CDR2 (germline): SNHLY, FYNNEI. The CDR3 loop spans 14 amino acids. The CDR3 protein is CASSLRASTDTQYF. The CDR3 DNA reads TGTGCCAGCAGTCTACGTGCTAGCACAGATACGCAGTATTTT.

Here the CDR3 reads CASSQNGQGIQPQHF. CDR3 coding DNA: TGTGCCAGCAGTCAGAACGGACAGGGTATTCAGCCCCAGCATTTT. The rearrangement joins TRBV2 to TRBJ1-5, with TRBD1 matching 8 bases. From germline, CDR1 is SNHLY and CDR2 FYNNEI. The V gene end was trimmed by 5 bases and the J gene end by 6 bases; junction bases not matched to a gene: 9. This CDR3 has 15 amino acids. The full variable domain, in which reference TRBV2 and TRBJ1-5 provide the parts outside the CDR3, is EPEVTQTPSHQVTQMGQEVILRCVPISNHLYFYWYRQILGQKVEFLVSFYNNEISEKSEIFDDQFSVERPDGSNFTLKIRSTKLEDSAMYFCASSQNGQGIQPQHFGDGTRLSIL.

The chain has TRBV5-1 and TRBJ1-2; 8 bases are shared with TRBD1. The V gene end was trimmed by 9 bases and the J gene end by 1 base; junction bases not matched to a gene: 11. Germline V gene lookup returns CDR1 SGHRS and CDR2 YFSETQ. CDR3 size: 15 residues. CDR3 amino acids: CATSDRGDSNYGYTF. CDR3 nucleotides: TGCGCCACTTCAGACAGGGGAGATAGTAACTATGGCTACACCTTC.

The V gene is TRBV29-1, the J gene TRBJ2-7; 9 bases match TRBD1. CDR3 size: 15 residues. The V and J ends lost 5 bases and 6 bases, in that order; junction bases with no gene match: 14. Per germline, CDR1 SQVTM and CDR2 ANQGSEA. The CDR3 spells CSVTGQGSIVGEQYF. CDR3 DNA: TGCAGCGTTACCGGACAGGGGTCTATCGTGGGCGAGCAGTACTTC.

This sequence joins TRBV9 and TRBJ1-5; 8 bases fit TRBD1. Germline CDR1 and CDR2: SGDLS and YYNGEE. J gave up 6 bases and V 3 bases, and 5 bases lay outside the gene matches. This CDR3 has 14 residues. CDR3 loop: CASSGGQGGQPQHF. Written as DNA, the CDR3 is TGTGCCAGCAGCGGAGGACAGGGCGGTCAGCCCCAGCATTTT.

This clone was counted between two and nine times. Other DNA sequences of this sample code for an identical CDR3. The V and J genes are TRBV15 and TRBJ1-5; a possible D gene is TRBD1 (5 bases). CDR3 length equals 13 residues. CDR1 LNHNV and CDR2 YYDKDF come from the germline V gene (reference sequence). Between the trimmed V and J ends, which lost 5 bases and 7 bases, there was a span of 12 bases. In DNA, the CDR3 is TGTGCCACCAGCGGCGGGGCGGGCCAGCCCCAGCATTTT. Protein sequence: CATSGGAGQPQHF.

A few counts support this clone. The V call is TRBV6-8, the J call TRBJ1-5, with D possibly TRBD1 on 6 matching bases. The CDR3 consists of 17 residues. Germline loops: CDR1 MNHGY, CDR2 SAAAGT. The ends were cut back, 4 bases at V and 0 bases at J, with 16 bases in the middle. The CDR3 DNA reads TGTGCCAGCAGTTGCGGACAGTCTCGAGGTAGCAATCAGCCCCAGCATTTT. It is translated as CASSCGQSRGSNQPQHF.

This clone was detected only a few times. The genes are TRBV29-1 and TRBJ2-3, with 12 bases matching TRBD2. V shed 6 bases and J 1 base; nucleotides not matched to a gene: 11. CDR1 and CDR2 from the germline V gene are SQVTM and ANQGSEA. This CDR3 spans 17 amino acids. CDR3 bases: TGCAGCGTGGCCAGACTAGCGGGGGCGGTGGGCACAGATACGCAGTATTTT. Amino acid sequence: CSVARLAGAVGTDTQYF.

This clone was detected only a few times. This sequence joins TRBV19 and TRBJ1-5; 7 nucleotides match TRBD1. The length of the CDR3 is 15 residues. Looked up from germline, CDR1 is LNHDA and CDR2 is SQIVND (reference sequence). The V gene end was trimmed by 5 bases and the J gene end by 5 bases; junction bases not matched to a gene: 9. The CDR3 region has the DNA TGTGCCAGTAGTGATTCAGGGGGTCGGGATCAGCCCCAGCATTTT. This sequence encodes CASSDSGGRDQPQHF.

In its sample, this clone was seen many times. The rearrangement links TRBV7-9 to TRBJ2-1; TRBD2 matches 7 bases. CDR3 length: 11 residues. The junction had 4 bases not matched to a gene; V was cut back by 5 bases and J by 12 bases. Germline-derived CDR1 and CDR2 are SEHNR and FQNEAQ (reference sequence). This CDR3 is CASSPSGGQFF. CDR3 DNA sequence: TGTGCCAGCAGCCCGTCGGGGGGGCAGTTCTTC. Complete variable domain (other parts from reference TRBV7-9 and TRBJ2-1): DTGVSQNPRHKITKRGQNVTFRCDPISEHNRLYWYRQTLGQGPEFLTYFQNEAQLEKSRLLSDRFSAERPKGSFSTLEIQRTEQGDSAMYLCASSPSGGQFFGPGTRLTVL.

This clone was detected only a few times. The genes are TRBV30 and TRBJ2-4, with 12 bases that match TRBD2. CDR1 is GTSNPN, CDR2 SVGIG, per germline (reference sequence). V lost 4 bases to trimming and J lost 9 bases; unmatched junction nucleotides: 7. CDR3 size: 14 residues. The CDR3 sequence is CAWNRLAGDAIQYF. In DNA, the CDR3 is TGTGCCTGGAATCGACTAGCGGGGGACGCCATTCAGTACTTC.

CDR3 sequence (DNA): TGTGCCAGCAGTTCAACACTAGCGGGGTCCTACAATGAGCAGTTCTTC. Its protein product is CASSSTLAGSYNEQFF. The chain has TRBV6-6 and TRBJ2-1, with 10 bases lining up with TRBD2. In germline, CDR1 is MNHNY, CDR2 SVGAGI (reference sequence). CDR3 length: 16 residues. Trimming at V came to 4 bases and at J to 1 base, leaving 4 bases not matched to a gene.

Concerning this clone itself: Other DNA sequences in this sample translate to the same CDR3. The chain carries TRBV9 and TRBJ1-3; a weak D match, TRBD1 (5 bases). Germline V gives CDR1 SGDLS, CDR2 YYNGEE. V was pared by 0 bases and J by 4 bases, with 11 bases between. This CDR3 has 15 amino acids. CDR3 residues: CASSVVSGFGNTIYF. In DNA, the CDR3 is TGTGCCAGCAGCGTAGTGTCAGGGTTCGGAAACACCATATATTTT.

This clone occurred a few times. The chain is built from TRBV5-1 and TRBJ2-2; D uncertain. Germline V gene data show CDR1 as SGHRS and CDR2 as YFSETQ. Trimming pared 5 bases from V and 2 bases from J, leaving 7 bases between. This CDR3 contains 13 residues. The CDR3 DNA follows: TGCGCCAGCAGTGCAGTAAACACCGGGGAGCTGTTTTTT. Translating gives CASSAVNTGELFF. Combining the CDR3 with reference TRBV5-1 and TRBJ2-2 gives the whole variable domain KAGVTQTPRYLIKTRGQQVTLSCSPISGHRSVSWYQQTPGQGLQFLFEYFSETQRNKGNFPGRFSGRQFSNSRSEMNVSTLELGDSALYLCASSAVNTGELFFGEGSRLTVL.

CDR3: CASSFGGAHTDTQYF. The CDR3 coding sequence is TGCGCCAGCAGCTTCGGGGGGGCCCACACAGATACGCAGTATTTT. The J gene is TRBJ2-3, the V gene TRBV5-1; 8 nucleotides match TRBD2. Germline-derived CDR1 and CDR2 are SGHRS and YFSETQ. Trimming removed 2 bases from V and 2 bases from J; junction bases left unmatched: 4. The CDR3 is 15 residues long.

This clone was seen a handful of times. The chain recombines TRBV7-2 with TRBJ2-7, with 7 bases identical to TRBD1. Trimming took 5 bases from V and 0 from J; bases not matched to a gene: 4. Germline loops: CDR1 SGHTA, CDR2 FQGNSA. The CDR3 is 14 amino acids. CDR3 coding DNA: TGTGCCAGCAGCGAGACAGGGAGCTCCTACGAGCAGTACTTC. It is translated as CASSETGSSYEQYF.